This T cell receptor beta chain was observed in a study of blood T cell repertoires in COVID-19. Overall study context: The analysed material was cDNA or gDNA that came from T cells, B-cell-depleted T cells, or PBMCs.

The CDR3 runs 12 residues. Trimming shortened V by 8 bases and J by 4 bases, and 12 bases separated the two germline ends. Germline V lookup: CDR1 LNHDA, CDR2 SQIVND (reference sequence). In the original workflow: The authors estimated nucleated cell counts from reference gene primer amplification. TCRdb's table, derived via immunoSEQ multiplex PCR, lists solely in-frame clones and lacks some. V, J and clone size derive from that table, while D and trimming were established from the DNA sequence. The profile shows 75,000 to 90,000 clones, approximately 87% of them singletons. The sample comprised peripheral blood. The gene calls are TRBV19 and TRBJ2-7, with a weak D call TRBD1 (6 bases). This receptor was identified in a human donor in a cohort sampled during active COVID-19. CDR3 in amino acids: CASQGQRYEQYF. In DNA, the CDR3 is TGTGCCAGTCAGGGACAACGTTACGAGCAGTACTTC. Full variable domain (rest looked up from reference TRBV19 and TRBJ2-7): DGGITQSPKYLFRKEGQNVTLSCEQNLNHDAMYWYRQDPGQGLRLIYYSQIVNDFQKGDIAEGYSVSREKKESFPLTVTSAQKNPTAFYLCASQGQRYEQYFGPGTRLTVT.